This T cell receptor (beta chain) was obtained from a study of T cell responses to AZD1222 COVID-19 vaccine. Sequencing was performed with immunoSEQ multiplex PCR; in TCRdb, only in-frame clones are kept and a portion is missing. Altogether roughly 120,000 clones are present, around 85% being singletons, with the ten largest covering 1.6%. General observations from the study: Two doses of AZD1222 preceded a rise in Spike-specific TCR breadth and depth. Nearly half of spike-specific TCRs reportedly target unmutated variant regions. Among those given AZD1222, only 6 or 7 were seropositive at baseline. CD4 TCRs associated with vaccination spanned spike, dominating at 160-218 and 743-854.

As regards this clone: Its antigen is unidentified.

This CDR3 spans 14 amino acids. V lost 5 bases and J lost 3, with 14 bases in between. CDR1 and CDR2 (germline): SSHAT, FNYEAQ (reference sequence). The sequenced sample was peripheral blood, obtained on day 0 of AZD1222 vaccination. The receptor was isolated from an adult in good health. The chain combines TRBV7-7 with TRBJ2-7, with a weak D call TRBD1 (6 bases). This CDR3 reads CASSPLGDNYEQYF. The CDR3 DNA sequence: TGTGCCAGCAGCCCGTTGGGGGACAACTACGAGCAGTACTTC.